This TCR beta chain was profiled in a study of CD8+ T cells in alopecia areata (dated by TCRdb to between 2017 and 2018). Context from the whole study: The treated patients, all with moderate-to-severe alopecia areata, were enrolled in an open-label pilot trial of oral tofacitinib given at 5 to 10 mg twice daily. immunoSEQ multiplex PCR using 35 Vbeta forward primers and 13 Jbeta reverse primers was used to amplify TCRbeta CDR3 regions. Tofacitinib-treated patients had biopsies at baseline and at 4 and 24 weeks of treatment, with a later scalp biopsy in several patients. Scalp tissue and sorted CD4+ and CD8+ peripheral blood T cells from patchy and totalis/universalis alopecia areata patients and from healthy controls were covered by human TCRbeta sequencing. Patients received tofacitinib for 6 to 18 months and were then followed off drug for 6 months to check for delayed response and recurrence. Clonality in the scalp was compared among normal scalp (n=4), patchy alopecia areata scalp (n=8), and alopecia totalis/universalis scalp (n=8). RNA was obtained with the PAXgene miRNA kit for fixed scalp, the miRNeasy kit for PBMCs, and the RNeasy kit for mouse skin. To study T cell clonal expansion in alopecia areata, the researchers applied high-throughput TCRbeta sequencing to both the C3H/HeJ mouse model and human patients. Points the paper makes about the study in general: Lesional scalp, especially in alopecia totalis/universalis, showed higher clonality and more expanded CD8+ clones than normal scalp, suggesting antigenic drive. Scalp TCR repertoire analysis is complicated because resident alphabeta T cells in normal human skin are also sequenced, whereas mouse skin is dominated by gammadelta T cells. TCR sequences shared between patients were less clear than in mice, possibly partly because of HLA diversity in the patient population.

Library generation was performed with the immunoSEQ multiplex PCR assay. For TCR sequencing, RNA was extracted from every sample and reverse transcribed into cDNA to serve as template. First-strand cDNA was synthesized with SuperScript III using a 2:1 mix of oligo-dT and random hexamers. Amplification bias was assessed with a synthetic immune receptor repertoire, and residual bias was removed computationally. The paper's data handling went like this. Raw reads were preprocessed to remove errors, and CDR3 was defined according to IMGT conventions as the region from the conserved cysteine to phenylalanine. To get clonality, Shannon entropy was normalized by log2 of the number of productive unique TCRs and the result was subtracted from 1. CD4 or CD8 identity of scalp clones was inferred by cross-referencing scalp TCRbeta sequences with sorted blood CD4 and CD8 repertoires. Held by TCRdb, this immuneACCESS table contains in-frame sequences only and omits some clones. Under half of the omission traces to an unresolved V gene where checked; the cause of the rest is unknown. Clone size and V and J calls were adopted from that table, with D and trimming inferred from the DNA. This sample gives some 120,000 clones in total; roughly 54% of them show up just once. The ten largest clonotypes hold less than 5.5% of the sample.

As concerns this clone: It lacks a known antigen. No base quality values were provided; no much bigger clone lies one nucleotide off.

This specimen's time point label, per the study, means: baseline before oral tofacitinib. Peripheral blood and lesional scalp punch biopsies were obtained from patients with alopecia areata. PBMCs were separated by density centrifugation and stained for CD3, CD4 and CD8, after which CD4+ and CD8+ T cells were sorted on a FACSAria. Sequenced here: CD4+ T cells sorted from blood, sampled at week 0. This TCR came from a human donor with alopecia areata.

CDR3 region: CSVEVVRSSGRTDTQYF. In nucleotides, the sequence is TGCAGCGTTGAAGTGGTGCGGAGTAGCGGGAGAACAGATACGCAGTATTTT. In this chain, TRBV29-1 is recombined with TRBJ2-3; 9 bases in the middle match TRBD2. Per the germline V gene, SQVTM is the CDR1 and ANQGSEA is the CDR2. From the cysteine up to the phenylalanine, the CDR3 has a length of 17 residues. CDR3 DNA only is kept here, 51 bases in frame from base 1. V and J are trimmed by 1 base and 3 bases, and the gene matches miss 11 bases of the junction.